A single sample gave rise to the 26 T cell receptor beta chains below, sequenced in a study of OX40 agonist ivuxolimab in advanced cancers. Assay used: immunoSEQ multiplex PCR; TCRdb lists only in-frame clones, some missing. Among 15,000 or so clones listed, about four fifths were seen once. Sequenced here: CD4+ or CD8+ T cells sorted from blood, sampled in a trial of the OX40 agonist ivuxolimab. The receptors stem from an adult with an advanced solid tumor such as melanoma, head and neck, liver or kidney cancer.

The chain recombines TRBV5-6 with TRBJ1-1; D remains ambiguous. The CDR3 has 14 amino acids. Trimming removed 0 bases at V and 3 bases at J, with 9 bases between. Per germline, CDR1 SGHDT and CDR2 YYEEEE. CDR3 in amino acids: CASSLGRLHTEAFF. The CDR3 DNA sequence: TGTGCCAGCAGCTTGGGGAGACTGCACACTGAAGCTTTCTTT.

In this sample, this clone turned up a few times. This chain connects TRBV19 to TRBJ2-7, with D maybe TRBD1 (6 bases). The germline V gene encodes CDR1 LNHDA and CDR2 SQIVND (reference sequence). Trimming took off 5 bases at V and 9 bases at J, with 17 bases between the two ends. The CDR3 runs 13 residues. CDR3 bases: TGTGCCAGTAGTGTGGACAGACCTTCGATGCAGTACTTC. Translation: CASSVDRPSMQYF.

This clone was found a few times. The gene calls are TRBV6-6 and TRBJ1-5; D gene unclear. This CDR3 has 13 amino acids. Germline loops: CDR1 MNHNY, CDR2 SVGAGI (reference sequence). The ends were cut back, 6 bases at V and 2 bases at J, with 8 bases in the middle. The CDR3 DNA reads as TGTGCCAGCAGGGCACGGGGCAATCAGCCCCAGCATTTT. Translated: CASRARGNQPQHF.

V and J are TRBV6-1 and TRBJ2-1; the match to TRBD2 covers 8 bases. CDR1 is MNHNS and CDR2 is SASEGT in the germline V gene. With V trimmed by 7 bases and J by 4 bases, 3 bases remained unmatched. This CDR3 contains 13 residues. Here the CDR3 DNA reads TGTGCCAGCATACTAGCGGAGTACAATGAGCAGTTCTTC. Its translation is CASILAEYNEQFF.

This sequence joins TRBV9 and TRBJ2-7; D possibly matches TRBD1 or TRBD2 (6 bases each). Deletions cut 3 bases from V and 6 bases from J, with 19 bases between. Germline assignment: CDR1 SGDLS and CDR2 YYNGEE. The CDR3 has 15 residues. As DNA, the CDR3 is TGTGCCAGCAGCGAAAGTGGGACCGAGGGGGGCGAGCAGTACTTC. Translated, it gives CASSESGTEGGEQYF.

This chain uses TRBV5-4 with TRBJ1-1, with no clear D. Trimming took off 2 bases at V and 1 base at J, with 6 bases between the two ends. In germline, CDR1 is SGHNT, CDR2 YYREEE (reference sequence). The length of the CDR3 is 13 residues. The CDR3 loop is CASSFGWNTEAFF. Here the CDR3 DNA reads TGTGCCAGCAGCTTCGGGTGGAACACTGAAGCTTTCTTT.

The genes are TRBV10-2 and TRBJ2-3; D perhaps matches TRBD2 (7 bases). Trimming removed 10 bases from V and 6 bases from J, with 17 bases in between. The CDR3 has 13 amino acids. Germline V gene data show CDR1 as WSHSY and CDR2 as SAAADI. CDR3 nucleotide sequence: TGCGCCACCCGAGGGGCGGGGGCCGATACGCAGTATTTT. Its translation is CATRGAGADTQYF.

The chain has TRBV30 and TRBJ2-7, with TRBD2 identical over 9 bases. Per germline, CDR1 GTSNPN and CDR2 SVGIG (reference sequence). V lost 1 base, J lost 3 bases, and 4 bases stayed unmatched. CDR3 size: 14 residues. CDR3 sequence reads: CAWSGGGGVYEQYF. The CDR3 DNA reads TGTGCCTGGAGTGGAGGCGGGGGGGTCTACGAGCAGTACTTC.

This rearrangement joins TRBV27 to TRBJ2-6; no clear D gene. Trimming took off 2 bases at V and 0 bases at J, with 5 bases between the two ends. This CDR3 comprises 15 residues. The germline CDR1 and CDR2 sequences are MNHEY and SMNVEV (reference sequence). The CDR3 DNA reads as TGTGCCAGCAGTTTACAGATCTCTGGGGCCAACGTCCTGACTTTC. It specifies CASSLQISGANVLTF.

This clone was observed a handful of times. The chain recombines TRBV27 with TRBJ2-2; D is ambiguous. Per germline, CDR1 MNHEY and CDR2 SMNVEV (reference sequence). The CDR3 extends over 12 amino acids. Deletions cut 4 bases from V and 0 bases from J, with 0 bases between. The CDR3 nucleotides are TGTGCCAGCAGTTCGAACACCGGGGAGCTGTTTTTT. Translation: CASSSNTGELFF.

The J gene is TRBJ2-7, the V gene TRBV21-1; the table's D call TRBD1 went unverified against the DNA. TRBV21-1 is a listed pseudogene. The CDR3 spans 16 residues. CDR3 in amino acids: CASSRWKGQGAYEQYF. CDR3 in DNA: TGTGCCAGCAGCAGATGGAAGGGACAGGGGGCCTACGAGCAGTACTTC.

The chain couples TRBV28 to TRBJ2-7; D is unclear. This CDR3 spans 14 amino acids. Germline lookup yields CDR1 MDHEN and CDR2 SYDVKM. V gave up 5 bases and J gave up 3 bases, with 14 bases separating them. Here the CDR3 DNA reads TGTGCCAGCAGTCCCTTCCCGGCAAACTACGAGCAGTACTTC. Translated, it gives CASSPFPANYEQYF. Filled out from reference TRBV28 and TRBJ2-7, the complete variable domain reads DVKVTQSSRYLVKRTGEKVFLECVQDMDHENMFWYRQDPGLGLRLIYFSYDVKMKEKGDIPEGYSVSREKKERFSLILESASTNQTSMYLCASSPFPANYEQYFGPGTRLTVT.

Only a few counts were recorded for this clone. This chain connects TRBV5-1 to TRBJ2-4, with 7 bases identical to TRBD1. Germline V gene sequence: CDR1 SGHRS, CDR2 YFSETQ. The V segment lost 8 bases and the J segment 8 bases; nucleotides outside the gene matches: 13. The CDR3 extends over 14 amino acids. In DNA, the CDR3 is TGCGCCAGGCTCCTACAGGGGACGTGGGACATTCAGTACTTC. It specifies CARLLQGTWDIQYF.

This clone qualifies as medium-sized (0.01 to 0.1%). V and J are TRBV6-5 and TRBJ1-2, with D perhaps matching TRBD1 (6 bases). This CDR3 has 16 amino acids. Between the trimmed V and J ends, which lost 0 bases and 6 bases, there was a span of 17 bases. Germline V gives CDR1 MNHEY, CDR2 SVGAGI. The CDR3 sequence is CASSYSPRDILNGYTF. CDR3 bases: TGTGCCAGCAGTTACTCGCCCCGGGACATTCTTAATGGCTACACCTTC.

CDR3 sequence (DNA): TGTGCCAGCAGCCCATATACCCTCACAGATACGCAGTATTTT. Its translation: CASSPYTLTDTQYF. The chain joins TRBV11-1 to TRBJ2-3; the D is unclear. V lost 5 bases and J 2 bases, leaving 11 bases between the germline ends. The CDR3 consists of 14 residues. The germline V gene has CDR1 SGHAT and CDR2 FQDESV (reference sequence).

This chain uses TRBV9 with TRBJ2-7; maybe TRBD1 (6 bases). V was cut by 0 bases and J by 2 bases, with 9 bases left in between. Germline V CDR1 and CDR2: SGDLS, YYNGEE. The CDR3 contains 14 residues. CDR3 sequence: CASSVGGGAYEQYF. The CDR3 nucleotides read TGTGCCAGCAGCGTAGGAGGGGGAGCCTACGAGCAGTACTTC.

The chain recombines TRBV11-2 with TRBJ2-7, with D hard to call. Germline values: CDR1 SGHAT, CDR2 FQNNGV. There are 14 residues in the CDR3. Trimming pared 1 base from V and 2 bases from J, leaving 9 bases between. The CDR3 is CASSLVGPTYEQYF. CDR3 bases: TGTGCCAGCAGCTTAGTAGGACCCACCTACGAGCAGTACTTC.

The V call is TRBV28, the J call TRBJ2-7, with D possibly being TRBD1 or TRBD2 (5 bases each). In germline, CDR1 is MDHEN, CDR2 SYDVKM. The germline V and J ends were trimmed by 1 base and 2 bases, with 15 bases remaining between them. The CDR3 runs to 16 residues. The CDR3 nucleotides are TGTGCCAGCAGTTTATTGAACCGGGGCCCAGCCTACGAGCAGTACTTC. Protein sequence: CASSLLNRGPAYEQYF.

The chain joins TRBV30 to TRBJ1-3; D remains ambiguous. V shed 0 bases and J shed 6 bases, with 15 bases lying between them. From germline, CDR1 is GTSNPN and CDR2 SVGIG (reference sequence). This CDR3 is 15 amino acids long. For the CDR3, the DNA is TGTGCCTGGAGTGTACTATCGGGGTTGGAAAACACCATATATTTT. Its protein product is CAWSVLSGLENTIYF.

The rearrangement joins TRBV5-6 to TRBJ2-5; no firm D call. This CDR3 is built from 13 residues. The V gene lost 4 bases and the J gene lost 7 bases, with 14 bases spanning the gap. CDR1 is SGHDT, CDR2 YYEEEE, per germline. The CDR3 spells CASSPRLERTQYF. The CDR3 nucleotides are TGTGCCAGCAGCCCCCGGCTGGAGAGGACCCAGTACTTC. The complete variable domain, with remaining parts taken from reference TRBV5-6 and TRBJ2-5, reads DAGVTQSPTHLIKTRGQQVTLRCSPKSGHDTVSWYQQALGQGPQFIFQYYEEEERQRGNFPDRFSGHQFPNYSSELNVNALLLGDSALYLCASSPRLERTQYFGPGTRLLVL.

The V and J genes are TRBV9 and TRBJ2-7; the match to TRBD1 covers 10 bases. The CDR3 sequence is 15 residues long. The ends lost 3 bases at V and 5 bases at J; junction bases unmatched: 8. CDR1 is SGDLS, CDR2 YYNGEE, per germline. The DNA for the CDR3 is TGTGCCAGCAGCGCGGGAGGGACAGGGGACCACGAGCAGTACTTC. As protein: CASSAGGTGDHEQYF. The entire variable domain, with the rest obtained from reference TRBV9 and TRBJ2-7, is as follows: DSGVTQTPKHLITATGQRVTLRCSPRSGDLSVYWYQQSLDQGLQFLIQYYNGEERAKGNILERFSAQQFPDLHSELNLSSLELGDSALYFCASSAGGTGDHEQYFGPGTRLTVT.

About this clone itself: At one end, the junction sequence differs from germline, possibly due to a read error. The chain employs TRBV9 and TRBJ1-4; TRBD1 matches at 8 bases. This CDR3 is built from 15 residues. Germline-derived CDR1 and CDR2 are SGDLS and YYNGEE. The CDR3: CASSAQGAANEELFF. The CDR3 DNA reads as TGTGCCAGCAGCGCCCAGGGGGCGGCTAATGAAGAACTGTTTTTT.

The rearrangement links TRBV11-3 to TRBJ1-1; unclear D gene. CDR1 and CDR2 from the germline V gene are SGHNT and YENEEA. The germline V and J ends were trimmed by 1 base and 1 base, with 4 bases remaining between them. This CDR3 region has 13 residues. Here the CDR3 DNA reads TGTGCCAGCAGCTTAGCCGAGAACACTGAAGCTTTCTTT. Encoded protein: CASSLAENTEAFF.

This chain uses TRBV7-8 with TRBJ2-2, with D perhaps matching TRBD1 (6 bases). There are 17 residues in the CDR3. V was trimmed by 7 bases and J by 2 bases, leaving 20 bases between them. Germline V gene data show CDR1 as SGHVS and CDR2 as FQNEAQ. Here the CDR3 DNA reads TGTGCCAGCAAACCTGACGCAGGGGACATTAACACCGGGGAGCTGTTTTTT. It is translated as CASKPDAGDINTGELFF.

In its sample, this clone was seen a few times. The chain recombines TRBV5-6 with TRBJ1-2, with D unresolved. The CDR3 totals 13 residues. Trimming pared 4 bases from V and 8 bases from J, leaving 15 bases between. Germline V gives CDR1 SGHDT, CDR2 YYEEEE. The CDR3 bases are TGTGCCAGCAGCCCAGTACGGGGTTCCGGCTACACCTTC. This translates into CASSPVRGSGYTF.

This clone was recorded a few times. The rearrangement joins TRBV5-1 to TRBJ1-2, with a weak D call TRBD1 (5 bases). Trimming took 6 bases from V and 6 from J, leaving 15 bases between them. Germline V CDR1 and CDR2: SGHRS, YFSETQ. CDR3 size: 13 residues. CDR3 sequence reads: CASNTGGSHGYTF. For the CDR3, the DNA is TGCGCCAGCAACACGGGGGGGTCCCATGGCTACACCTTC. Filled out from reference TRBV5-1 and TRBJ1-2, the complete variable domain reads KAGVTQTPRYLIKTRGQQVTLSCSPISGHRSVSWYQQTPGQGLQFLFEYFSETQRNKGNFPGRFSGRQFSNSRSEMNVSTLELGDSALYLCASNTGGSHGYTFGSGTRLTVV.